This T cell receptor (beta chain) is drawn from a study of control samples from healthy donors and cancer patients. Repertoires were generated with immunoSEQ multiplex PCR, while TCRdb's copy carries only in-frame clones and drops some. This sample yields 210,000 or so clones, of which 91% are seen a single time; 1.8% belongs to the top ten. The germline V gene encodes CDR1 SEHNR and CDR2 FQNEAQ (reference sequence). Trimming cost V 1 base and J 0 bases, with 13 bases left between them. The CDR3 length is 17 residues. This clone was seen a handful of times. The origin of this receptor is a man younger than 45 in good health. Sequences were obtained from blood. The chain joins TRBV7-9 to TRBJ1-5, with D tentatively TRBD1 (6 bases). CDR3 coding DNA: TGTGCCAGCAGCTTAGGACAGGCGGAACTTAGCAATCAGCCCCAGCATTTT. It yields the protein CASSLGQAELSNQPQHF.